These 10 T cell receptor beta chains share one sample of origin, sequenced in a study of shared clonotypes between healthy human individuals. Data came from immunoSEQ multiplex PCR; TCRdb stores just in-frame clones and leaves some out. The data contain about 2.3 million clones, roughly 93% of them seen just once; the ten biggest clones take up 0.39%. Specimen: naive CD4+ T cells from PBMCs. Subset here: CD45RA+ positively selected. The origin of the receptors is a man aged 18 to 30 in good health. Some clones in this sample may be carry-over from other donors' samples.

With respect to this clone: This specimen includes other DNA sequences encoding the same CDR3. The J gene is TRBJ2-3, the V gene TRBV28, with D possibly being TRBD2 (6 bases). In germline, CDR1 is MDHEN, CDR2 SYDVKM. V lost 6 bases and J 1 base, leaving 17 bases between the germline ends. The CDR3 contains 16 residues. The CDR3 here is CASSPTGTGGTDTQYF. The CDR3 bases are TGTGCCAGCAGCCCGACCGGGACTGGAGGCACAGATACGCAGTATTTT. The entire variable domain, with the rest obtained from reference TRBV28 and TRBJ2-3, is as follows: DVKVTQSSRYLVKRTGEKVFLECVQDMDHENMFWYRQDPGLGLRLIYFSYDVKMKEKGDIPEGYSVSREKKERFSLILESASTNQTSMYLCASSPTGTGGTDTQYFGPGTRLTVL.

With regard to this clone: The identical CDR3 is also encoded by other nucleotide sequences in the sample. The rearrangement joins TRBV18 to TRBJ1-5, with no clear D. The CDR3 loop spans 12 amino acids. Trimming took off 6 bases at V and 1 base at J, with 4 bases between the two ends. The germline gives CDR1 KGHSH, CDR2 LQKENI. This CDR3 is CASSQSNQPQHF. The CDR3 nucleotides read TGTGCCAGCTCCCAGAGCAATCAGCCCCAGCATTTT.

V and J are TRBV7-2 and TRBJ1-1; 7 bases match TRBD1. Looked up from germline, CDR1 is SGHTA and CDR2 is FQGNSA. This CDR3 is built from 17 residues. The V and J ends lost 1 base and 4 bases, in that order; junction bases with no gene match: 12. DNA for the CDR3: TGTGCCAGCAGCTTAGTTTCGGGCAGGGGGAGGGTCACTGAAGCTTTCTTT. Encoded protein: CASSLVSGRGRVTEAFF.

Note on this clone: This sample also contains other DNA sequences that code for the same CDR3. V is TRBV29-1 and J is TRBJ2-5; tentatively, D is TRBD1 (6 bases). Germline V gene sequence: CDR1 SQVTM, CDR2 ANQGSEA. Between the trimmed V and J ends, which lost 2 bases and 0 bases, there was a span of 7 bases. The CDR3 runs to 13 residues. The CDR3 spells CSVERTDQETQYF. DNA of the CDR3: TGCAGCGTTGAAAGGACAGACCAAGAGACCCAGTACTTC.

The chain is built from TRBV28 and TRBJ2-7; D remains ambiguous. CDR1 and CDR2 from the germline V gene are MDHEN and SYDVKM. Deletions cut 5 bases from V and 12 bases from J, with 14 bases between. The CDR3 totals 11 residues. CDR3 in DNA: TGTGCCAGCAGTCCAAACACATTACCGTACTTC. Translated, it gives CASSPNTLPYF.

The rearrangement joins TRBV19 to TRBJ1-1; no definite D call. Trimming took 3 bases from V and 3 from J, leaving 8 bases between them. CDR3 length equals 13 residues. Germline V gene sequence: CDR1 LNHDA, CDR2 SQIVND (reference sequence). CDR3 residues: CASSIPGDTEAFF. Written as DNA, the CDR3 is TGTGCCAGTAGTATTCCCGGGGACACTGAAGCTTTCTTT. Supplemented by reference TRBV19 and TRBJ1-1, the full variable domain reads DGGITQSPKYLFRKEGQNVTLSCEQNLNHDAMYWYRQDPGQGLRLIYYSQIVNDFQKGDIAEGYSVSREKKESFPLTVTSAQKNPTAFYLCASSIPGDTEAFFGQGTRLTVV.

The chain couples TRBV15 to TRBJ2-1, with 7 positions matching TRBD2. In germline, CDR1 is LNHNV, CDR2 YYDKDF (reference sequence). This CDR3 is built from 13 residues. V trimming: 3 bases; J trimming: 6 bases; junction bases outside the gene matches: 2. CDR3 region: CATSRTSPNEQFF. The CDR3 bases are TGTGCCACCAGCAGGACTAGCCCCAATGAGCAGTTCTTC.

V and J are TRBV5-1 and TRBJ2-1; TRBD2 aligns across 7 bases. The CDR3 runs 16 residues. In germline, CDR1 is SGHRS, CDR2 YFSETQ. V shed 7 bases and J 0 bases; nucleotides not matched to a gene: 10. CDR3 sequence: CASSRGSSGSYNEQFF. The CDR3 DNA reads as TGCGCCAGCTCCAGAGGGTCTAGCGGCTCCTACAATGAGCAGTTCTTC. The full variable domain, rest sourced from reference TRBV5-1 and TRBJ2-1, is KAGVTQTPRYLIKTRGQQVTLSCSPISGHRSVSWYQQTPGQGLQFLFEYFSETQRNKGNFPGRFSGRQFSNSRSEMNVSTLELGDSALYLCASSRGSSGSYNEQFFGPGTRLTVL.

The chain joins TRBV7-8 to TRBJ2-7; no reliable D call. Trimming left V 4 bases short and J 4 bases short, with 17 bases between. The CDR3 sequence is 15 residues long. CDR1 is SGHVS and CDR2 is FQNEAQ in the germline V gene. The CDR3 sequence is CASSSRRKGSYEQYF. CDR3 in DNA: TGTGCCAGCAGCTCGCGAAGAAAAGGTTCGTACGAGCAGTACTTC.

For the CDR3, the DNA is TGTGCCAGCAGCGTAGGCCTCGGAAAAACTGGCTACACCTTC. Translation gives CASSVGLGKTGYTF. This rearrangement joins TRBV9 to TRBJ1-2; D is unclear. CDR1 is SGDLS and CDR2 is YYNGEE in the germline V gene. V was pared by 0 bases and J by 7 bases, with 13 bases between. This CDR3 is 14 amino acids long.